Listed below are T cell receptor beta chains from one sample, sequenced in a study of blood T cell repertoires in COVID-19. Some clones are missing from TCRdb's copy, which holds only in-frame ones; the method was immunoSEQ multiplex PCR. The data hold under 300,000 clones, with roughly 88% observed a single time. Sequences were obtained from peripheral blood. The source of these receptors is a woman between 65 and 79 years old with acute or convalescent COVID-19. CDR3s include the opening cysteine and the closing phenylalanine or tryptophan. Each record gives: V gene, J gene, D gene, clone size, CDR3 protein, CDR3 DNA. A D gene is named only where the DNA matches it firmly. For some rows the clone size is stated as once, few or many, or as a class when expanded; others skip it.

TRBV6-5	TRBJ1-1	-	-	CASKRGAATFF	TGTGCCAGCAAACGGGGGGCGGCTACTTTCTTT
TRBV7-2	TRBJ2-7	-	-	CASSLMGQGGAYEQYF	TGTGCCAGCAGCTTAATGGGGCAGGGGGGTGCCTACGAGCAGTACTTC
TRBV7-9	TRBJ2-7	-	-	CASSLARGSEQYF	TGTGCCAGCAGCTTAGCGAGGGGGTCCGAGCAGTACTTC
TRBV20-1	TRBJ1-1	-	-	CGWGVNTEAFF	TGCGGATGGGGGGTCAACACTGAAGCTTTCTTT
TRBV3-1/TRBV3-2	TRBJ2-1	TRBD2	-	CASSPHGRAGGEQFF	TGTGCCAGCAGCCCCCACGGCAGAGCGGGGGGTGAGCAGTTCTTC
TRBV6-5	TRBJ1-1	TRBD1	-	CASSYDRGTNTEAFF	TGTGCCAGCAGTTACGACAGGGGGACGAACACTGAAGCTTTCTTT
TRBV7-8	TRBJ2-2	TRBD2	-	CASSLSGGGSGELFF	TGTGCCAGCAGCTTAAGCGGGGGAGGGTCCGGGGAGCTGTTTTTT
TRBV19	TRBJ2-7	-	once	CASSRRQVHEQYF	TGTGCCAGTAGTAGACGGCAGGTCCACGAGCAGTACTTC
TRBV7-3	TRBJ2-1	-	-	CASSLTGDASYNEQFF	TGTGCCAGCAGCTTAACCGGGGATGCTTCCTACAATGAGCAGTTCTTC
TRBV20-1	TRBJ1-1	-	-	CSASRQAAGRGEAFF	TGCAGTGCTAGTCGGCAGGCCGCGGGGCGAGGTGAAGCTTTCTTT
TRBV19	TRBJ2-2	TRBD1	-	CASSGRQGLAGELFF	TGTGCCAGTAGTGGACGACAGGGGTTGGCCGGGGAGCTGTTTTTT
TRBV2	TRBJ1-5	-	-	CATKSQDLLNQPQHF	TGTGCCACAAAATCCCAGGACTTGCTTAATCAGCCCCAGCATTTT
TRBV4-1	TRBJ2-5	-	-	CASSQVVRETQYF	TGCGCCAGCAGCCAAGTGGTGCGGGAGACCCAGTACTTC
TRBV2	TRBJ1-2	-	-	CASSDMEQVSNYGYTF	TGTGCCAGCAGTGATATGGAACAGGTTTCTAACTATGGCTACACCTTC
TRBV11-2	TRBJ1-1	TRBD1	-	CASSSTGGAQSTEAFF	TGTGCCAGCAGCTCCACAGGGGGCGCCCAGAGCACTGAAGCTTTCTTT
TRBV6-1	TRBJ1-1	-	-	CASSPVGGTEAFF	TGTGCCAGCAGCCCCGTGGGGGGGACTGAAGCTTTCTTT
TRBV10-1	TRBJ2-7	-	-	CASSSGKGEQYF	TGCGCCAGCAGTTCGGGGAAGGGGGAACAGTACTTC
TRBV5-6	TRBJ1-2	-	-	CASSLRQIGYTF	TGTGCCAGCAGCTTACGACAGATTGGCTACACCTTC
TRBV29-1	TRBJ1-4	-	-	CSVSTQGRQQLFF	TGCAGCGTTAGCACACAAGGACGACAGCAACTGTTTTTT
TRBV6-2/TRBV6-3	TRBJ2-2	TRBD1	-	CASSWETGATGELFF	TGTGCCAGCAGTTGGGAGACAGGGGCCACCGGGGAGCTGTTTTTT
TRBV29-1	TRBJ2-3	TRBD2	-	CSVAPGTSSGDTQYF	TGCAGCGTTGCCCCAGGGACTAGCTCGGGAGATACGCAGTATTTT
TRBV20-1	TRBJ1-1	-	few	CSASNNDRHTEAFF	TGCAGTGCTAGTAATAACGACAGGCATACTGAAGCTTTCTTT
TRBV12-3/TRBV12-4	TRBJ1-2	-	-	CASSFGDYGYTF	TGTGCCAGCAGTTTCGGGGACTATGGCTACACCTTC
TRBV5-3	TRBJ2-7	TRBD1	-	CARSSAYLRDRTYEQYF	TGTGCCAGAAGCTCGGCATACCTCCGGGACAGGACCTACGAGCAGTACTTC
TRBV11-2	TRBJ1-6	-	-	CASSSGGGSLLHF	TGTGCCAGCAGCTCTGGGGGGGGATCGCTCCTCCACTTT
TRBV7-2	TRBJ1-4	TRBD1	-	CASSLTTGTGAEKLFF	TGTGCCAGCAGCCTCACCACCGGGACAGGGGCGGAAAAACTGTTTTTT
TRBV7-2	TRBJ1-2	-	-	CASSPRDYGYTF	TGTGCCAGCAGCCCCAGGGACTATGGCTACACCTTC
TRBV7-3	TRBJ1-2	-	few	CASSLSPTRVDGYTF	TGTGCCAGCAGCCTCAGCCCGACCAGGGTGGACGGCTACACCTTC
TRBV27	TRBJ1-1	TRBD1	-	CASSLFSGGSTEAFF	TGTGCCAGCAGTTTATTTTCAGGGGGAAGCACTGAAGCTTTCTTT
TRBV3-1/TRBV3-2	TRBJ1-1	TRBD1	-	CASSPGQVNTEAFF	TGTGCCAGCAGCCCGGGACAGGTCAACACTGAAGCTTTCTTT
TRBV5-6	TRBJ2-7	-	-	CASSHRYEQYF	TGTGCCAGCAGCCACAGATACGAGCAGTACTTC
TRBV5-6	TRBJ2-3	TRBD2	few	CASSQNSSGGVTDTQYF	TGTGCCAGCAGCCAAAACTCTAGCGGGGGGGTCACAGATACGCAGTATTTT
TRBV6-6	TRBJ1-5	-	-	CASSYSGPAQPQHF	TGTGCCAGCAGTTACTCGGGGCCAGCCCAGCCCCAGCATTTT
TRBV4-2	TRBJ1-5	-	-	CASQDSYSNQPQHF	TGTGCCAGCCAGGACAGCTATAGCAATCAGCCCCAGCATTTT
TRBV7-3	TRBJ2-1	-	-	CASSSGLDNEQFF	TGTGCCAGCAGCTCGGGACTTGACAATGAGCAGTTCTTC
TRBV18	TRBJ2-2	-	-	CASSAQGSLNTGELFF	TGTGCCAGCTCAGCGCAGGGTTCTTTGAACACCGGGGAGCTGTTTTTT
TRBV5-6	TRBJ1-4	-	-	CASSLAGLGQNEKLFF	TGTGCCAGCAGCTTGGCCGGTCTGGGGCAGAATGAAAAACTGTTTTTT
TRBV15	TRBJ2-5	-	-	CATSRGRAGETQYF	TGTGCCACCAGCAGAGGTCGCGCCGGGGAGACCCAGTACTTC
TRBV6-5	TRBJ1-2	-	-	CASSYLGRDAYGYTF	TGTGCCAGCAGTTACCTCGGGAGGGATGCTTATGGCTACACCTTC
TRBV29-1	TRBJ1-2	-	-	CSVEQGSGYTF	TGCAGCGTTGAACAGGGAAGCGGCTACACCTTC
TRBV2	TRBJ1-1	-	few	CASSASQNTEAFF	TGTGCCAGCAGTGCTTCACAGAACACTGAAGCTTTCTTT
TRBV11-2	TRBJ2-3	-	-	CASSFRGSTDTQYF	TGTGCCAGCAGCTTTCGGGGTTCCACAGATACGCAGTATTTT
TRBV6-1	TRBJ1-3	-	-	CASSEGSGIGNTIYF	TGTGCCAGCAGTGAAGGTAGCGGAATCGGAAACACCATATATTTT
TRBV7-9	TRBJ1-2	TRBD1	-	CASSQGQGSYGYTF	TGTGCCAGCAGCCAGGGACAGGGGTCCTATGGCTACACCTTC
TRBV7-9	TRBJ1-2	-	-	CASSSSPGQNNYGYTF	TGTGCCAGCAGCTCGAGTCCGGGACAAAATAACTATGGCTACACCTTC
TRBV18	TRBJ2-1	-	few	CASSPLAGSSYNEQFF	TGTGCCAGCTCACCCCTCGCGGGGAGCTCCTACAATGAGCAGTTCTTC
TRBV6-5	TRBJ2-1	TRBD1	few	CAIGQGASYNEQFF	TGTGCCATCGGACAGGGGGCCTCCTACAATGAGCAGTTCTTC
TRBV6-6	TRBJ2-1	TRBD1	-	CASSDRVGSYNEQFF	TGTGCCAGCAGTGACAGGGTGGGATCCTACAATGAGCAGTTCTTC
TRBV10-3	TRBJ1-1	TRBD1	once	CAISERGQGRRNTEAFF	TGTGCCATCAGTGAGAGGGGACAGGGAAGACGGAACACTGAAGCTTTCTTT
TRBV12-3/TRBV12-4	TRBJ2-7	-	-	CASSLGTSYEQYF	TGTGCCAGCAGCCTAGGGACTTCCTACGAGCAGTACTTC
TRBV3-1/TRBV3-2	TRBJ2-7	-	-	CASSQGWAHEQYF	TGTGCCAGCAGCCAAGGTTGGGCCCACGAGCAGTACTTC
TRBV30	TRBJ2-3	TRBD2	-	CAWRKTSGGHTDTQYF	TGTGCCTGGAGGAAGACTAGCGGGGGGCACACAGATACGCAGTATTTT
TRBV6-5	TRBJ1-1	-	-	CASRQGTEAFF	TGTGCCAGCAGGCAGGGAACTGAAGCTTTCTTT
TRBV11-2	TRBJ2-3	-	-	CASSFPGTDTQYF	TGTGCCAGCAGCTTCCCAGGCACAGATACGCAGTATTTT
TRBV7-9	TRBJ2-5	TRBD2	-	CASSPGTSAQETQYF	TGTGCCAGCAGCCCAGGGACTAGCGCTCAAGAGACCCAGTACTTC
TRBV7-2	TRBJ1-3	-	-	CASSSQGQGNTIYF	TGTGCCAGCAGCTCCCAGGGGCAAGGAAACACCATATATTTT
TRBV7-9	TRBJ1-5	-	-	CASSFGGGQPQHF	TGTGCCAGCAGCTTCGGGGGTGGTCAGCCCCAGCATTTT
TRBV7-8	TRBJ1-1	-	-	CASSLAARSEAFF	TGTGCCAGCAGCTTAGCAGCTCGGTCTGAAGCTTTCTTT
TRBV28	TRBJ1-1	TRBD1	-	CASSSQGQGPTEAFF	TGTGCCAGCAGTTCCCAAGGACAGGGTCCCACTGAAGCTTTCTTT